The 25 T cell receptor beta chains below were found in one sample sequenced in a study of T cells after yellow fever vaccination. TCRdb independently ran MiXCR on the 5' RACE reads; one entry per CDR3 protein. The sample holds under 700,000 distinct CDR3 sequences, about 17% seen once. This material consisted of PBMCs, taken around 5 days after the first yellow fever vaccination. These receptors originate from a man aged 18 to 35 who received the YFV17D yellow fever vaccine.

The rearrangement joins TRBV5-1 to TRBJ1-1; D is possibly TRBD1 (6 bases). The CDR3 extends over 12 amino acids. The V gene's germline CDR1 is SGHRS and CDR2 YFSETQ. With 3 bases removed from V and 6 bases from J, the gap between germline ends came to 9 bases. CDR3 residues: CASSYEGAEAFF. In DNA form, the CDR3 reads TGCGCCAGCAGCTATGAGGGGGCTGAAGCTTTCTTT.

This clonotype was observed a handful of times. The CDR3 protein is CASSLGLSNTGELFF. In nucleotides, the CDR3 is TGCGCCAGCAGCTTGGGGCTTTCGAACACCGGGGAGCTGTTTTTT. The chain has TRBV5-1 and TRBJ2-2, with D unresolved. The CDR3 runs to 15 residues. V lost 0 bases and J lost 0, with 6 bases in between. The germline gives CDR1 SGHRS, CDR2 YFSETQ.

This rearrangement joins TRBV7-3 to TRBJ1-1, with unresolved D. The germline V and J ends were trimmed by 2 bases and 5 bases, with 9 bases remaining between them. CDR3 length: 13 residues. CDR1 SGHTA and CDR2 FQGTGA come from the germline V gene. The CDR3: CASSLYQGTEAFF. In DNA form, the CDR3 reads TGTGCCAGCAGCTTATATCAAGGGACTGAAGCTTTCTTT.

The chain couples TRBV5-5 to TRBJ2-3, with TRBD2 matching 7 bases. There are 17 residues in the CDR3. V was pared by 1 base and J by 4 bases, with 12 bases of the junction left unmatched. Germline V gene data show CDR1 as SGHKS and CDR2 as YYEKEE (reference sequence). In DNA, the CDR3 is TGTGCCAGCAGCTTGTTATCTTCGGGGGGTGGTGCAGATACGCAGTATTTT. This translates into CASSLLSSGGGADTQYF.

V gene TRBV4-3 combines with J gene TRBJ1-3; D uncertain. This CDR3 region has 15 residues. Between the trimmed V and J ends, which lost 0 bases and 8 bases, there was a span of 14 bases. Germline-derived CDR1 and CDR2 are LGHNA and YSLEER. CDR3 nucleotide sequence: TGCGCCAGCAGCCAAGATGAAAGGGTTGCGGACACCATATATTTT. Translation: CASSQDERVADTIYF.

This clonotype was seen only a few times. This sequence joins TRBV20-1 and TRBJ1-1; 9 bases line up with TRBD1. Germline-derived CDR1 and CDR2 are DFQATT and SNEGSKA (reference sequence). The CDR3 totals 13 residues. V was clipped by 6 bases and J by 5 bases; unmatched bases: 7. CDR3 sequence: CSAMDRGVTEAFF. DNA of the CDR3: TGCAGTGCGATGGACAGGGGTGTTACTGAAGCTTTCTTT.

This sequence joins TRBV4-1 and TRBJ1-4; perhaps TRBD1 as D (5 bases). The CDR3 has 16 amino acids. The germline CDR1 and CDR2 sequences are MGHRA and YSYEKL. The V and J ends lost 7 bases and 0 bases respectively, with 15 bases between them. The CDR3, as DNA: TGCGCCAGCACGCCAAGGGGCGTTCCAACTAATGAAAAACTGTTTTTT. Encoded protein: CASTPRGVPTNEKLFF.

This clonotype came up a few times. This chain's CDR3 is CAIMTGVTPNTEAFF. As DNA, the CDR3 is TGTGCCATCATGACTGGTGTAACCCCGAACACTGAAGCTTTCTTT. This chain connects TRBV10-3 to TRBJ1-1; no clear D. Trimming pared 7 bases from V and 1 base from J, leaving 16 bases between. Germline CDR1 is ENHRY and CDR2 is SYGVKD. The CDR3 length is 15 residues.

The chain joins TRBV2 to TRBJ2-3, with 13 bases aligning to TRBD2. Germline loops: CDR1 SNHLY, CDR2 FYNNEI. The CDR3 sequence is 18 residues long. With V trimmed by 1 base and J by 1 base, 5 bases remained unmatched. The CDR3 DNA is TGTGCCAGCAGTGAAGTACTAGCGGGGGGGCCCCGCACAGATACGCAGTATTTT. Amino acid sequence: CASSEVLAGGPRTDTQYF. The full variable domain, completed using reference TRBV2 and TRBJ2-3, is EPEVTQTPSHQVTQMGQEVILRCVPISNHLYFYWYRQILGQKVEFLVSFYNNEISEKSEIFDDQFSVERPDGSNFTLKIRSTKLEDSAMYFCASSEVLAGGPRTDTQYFGPGTRLTVL.

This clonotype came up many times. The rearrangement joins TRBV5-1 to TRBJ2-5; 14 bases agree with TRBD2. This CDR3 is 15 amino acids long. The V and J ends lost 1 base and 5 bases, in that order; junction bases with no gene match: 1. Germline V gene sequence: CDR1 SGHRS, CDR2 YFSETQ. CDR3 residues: CASSLRLAGGETQYF. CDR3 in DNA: TGCGCCAGCAGCTTGAGACTAGCGGGGGGGGAGACCCAGTACTTC.

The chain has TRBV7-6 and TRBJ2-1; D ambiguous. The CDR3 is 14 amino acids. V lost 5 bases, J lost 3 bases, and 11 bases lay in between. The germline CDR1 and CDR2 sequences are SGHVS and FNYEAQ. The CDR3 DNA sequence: TGTGCCAGCAGCAACCGGAAAAGCTACAATGAGCAGTTCTTC. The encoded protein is CASSNRKSYNEQFF.

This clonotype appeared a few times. In DNA form, the CDR3 reads TGCAGCGTGGGACAGGGGTTCTCGGGAAACACCATATATTTT. Translating gives CSVGQGFSGNTIYF. The chain couples TRBV29-1 to TRBJ1-3; 10 positions agree with TRBD1. Germline trimming cut 6 bases from V and 4 bases from J; bases unmatched to any gene: 6. This CDR3 region has 14 residues. Germline CDR1 and CDR2: SQVTM and ANQGSEA.

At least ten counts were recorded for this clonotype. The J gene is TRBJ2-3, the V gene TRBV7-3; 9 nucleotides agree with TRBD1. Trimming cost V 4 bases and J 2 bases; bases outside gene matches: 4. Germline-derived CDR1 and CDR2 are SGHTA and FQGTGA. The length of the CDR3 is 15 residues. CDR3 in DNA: TGTGCCAGCAGCTCGGGACAGGGATACACAGATACGCAGTATTTT. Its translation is CASSSGQGYTDTQYF.

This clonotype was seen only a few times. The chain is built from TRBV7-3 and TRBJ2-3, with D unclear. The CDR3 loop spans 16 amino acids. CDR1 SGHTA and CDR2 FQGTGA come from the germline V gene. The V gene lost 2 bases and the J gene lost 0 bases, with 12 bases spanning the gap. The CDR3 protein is CASSLLGRPSTDTQYF. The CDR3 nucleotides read TGTGCCAGCAGCTTATTAGGACGTCCTAGCACAGATACGCAGTATTTT.

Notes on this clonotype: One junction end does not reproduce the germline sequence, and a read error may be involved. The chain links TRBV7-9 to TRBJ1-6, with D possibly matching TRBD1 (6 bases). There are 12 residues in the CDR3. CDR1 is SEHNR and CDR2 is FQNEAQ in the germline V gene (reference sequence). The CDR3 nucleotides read TGTGCCAGCAGCCCACAGGGTTCCCCCCTCAACTTT. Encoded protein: CASSPQGSPLNF. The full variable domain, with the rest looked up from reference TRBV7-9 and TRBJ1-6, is DTGVSQNPRHKITKRGQNVTFRCDPISEHNRLYWYRQTLGQGPEFLTYFQNEAQLEKSRLLSDRFSAERPKGSFSTLEIQRTEQGDSAMYLCASSPQGSPLNFGNGTRLTVT.

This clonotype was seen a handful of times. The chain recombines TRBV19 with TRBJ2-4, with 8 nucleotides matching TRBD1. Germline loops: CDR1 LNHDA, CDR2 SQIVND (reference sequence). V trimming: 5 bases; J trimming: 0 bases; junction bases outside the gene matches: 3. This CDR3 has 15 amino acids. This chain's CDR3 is CASSWTGLAKNIQYF. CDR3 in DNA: TGTGCCAGTAGTTGGACAGGGTTAGCCAAAAACATTCAGTACTTC.

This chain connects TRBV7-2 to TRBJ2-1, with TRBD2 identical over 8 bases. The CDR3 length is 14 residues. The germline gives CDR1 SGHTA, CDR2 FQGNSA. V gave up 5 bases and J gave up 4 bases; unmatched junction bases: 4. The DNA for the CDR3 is TGTGCCAGCAGCCACACGGGAGGGTACAATGAGCAGTTCTTC. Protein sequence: CASSHTGGYNEQFF. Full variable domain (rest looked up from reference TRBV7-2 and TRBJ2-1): GAGVSQSPSNKVTEKGKDVELRCDPISGHTALYWYRQSLGQGLEFLIYFQGNSAPDKSGLPSDRFSAERTGGSVSTLTIQRTQQEDSAVYLCASSHTGGYNEQFFGPGTRLTVL.

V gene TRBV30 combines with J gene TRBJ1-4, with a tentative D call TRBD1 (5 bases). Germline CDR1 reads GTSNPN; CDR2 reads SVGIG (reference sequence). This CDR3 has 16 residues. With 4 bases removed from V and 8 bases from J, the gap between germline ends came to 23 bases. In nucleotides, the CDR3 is TGTGCCTGGAACCCCCCGCAGGGCGGATATAGAGAAAAACTGTTTTTT. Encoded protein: CAWNPPQGGYREKLFF.

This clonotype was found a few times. CDR3 coding DNA: TGTGCCAGCACCGTGGACCGGGAGAACACTGAAGCTTTCTTT. This translates into CASTVDRENTEAFF. V and J are TRBV2 and TRBJ1-1; D gene ambiguous. The CDR3 contains 14 residues. V gave up 7 bases and J gave up 1 base, with 13 bases separating them. Germline values: CDR1 SNHLY, CDR2 FYNNEI. Combining the CDR3 with reference TRBV2 and TRBJ1-1 gives the whole variable domain EPEVTQTPSHQVTQMGQEVILRCVPISNHLYFYWYRQILGQKVEFLVSFYNNEISEKSEIFDDQFSVERPDGSNFTLKIRSTKLEDSAMYFCASTVDRENTEAFFGQGTRLTVV.

The CDR3 spells CAISETRGEQYV. CDR3 nucleotides: TGTGCCATCAGTGAGACGAGGGGCGAGCAGTACGTC. The gene calls are TRBV10-3 and TRBJ2-7; D is perhaps TRBD1 or TRBD2 (5 bases each). Germline V gene sequence: CDR1 ENHRY, CDR2 SYGVKD. V lost 2 bases, J lost 6 bases, and 8 bases lay in between. CDR3 length: 12 amino acids.

CDR3 amino acids: CASSLKTASPLHF. The CDR3, as DNA: TGTGCCAGCAGCTTAAAGACAGCCTCACCCCTCCACTTT. The chain employs TRBV5-6 and TRBJ1-6, with TRBD1 as a possible D gene (5 bases). Trimming cost V 2 bases and J 10 bases, with 10 bases left between them. The CDR3 extends over 13 amino acids. CDR1 is SGHDT and CDR2 is YYEEEE in the germline V gene.

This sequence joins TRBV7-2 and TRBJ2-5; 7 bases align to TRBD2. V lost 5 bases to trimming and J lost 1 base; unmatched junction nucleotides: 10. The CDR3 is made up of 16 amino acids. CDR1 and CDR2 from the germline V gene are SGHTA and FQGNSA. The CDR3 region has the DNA TGTGCCAGCAGCCCCCCGGGGGGACGGCTCCAAGAGACCCAGTACTTC. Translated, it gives CASSPPGGRLQETQYF.

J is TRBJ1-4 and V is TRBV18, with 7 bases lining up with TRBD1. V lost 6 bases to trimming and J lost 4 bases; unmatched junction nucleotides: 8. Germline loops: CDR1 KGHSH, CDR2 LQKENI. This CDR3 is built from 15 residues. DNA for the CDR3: TGTGCCAGCTCTCCCGACAGGGTCGTTAATGAAAAACTGTTTTTT. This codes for CASSPDRVVNEKLFF.

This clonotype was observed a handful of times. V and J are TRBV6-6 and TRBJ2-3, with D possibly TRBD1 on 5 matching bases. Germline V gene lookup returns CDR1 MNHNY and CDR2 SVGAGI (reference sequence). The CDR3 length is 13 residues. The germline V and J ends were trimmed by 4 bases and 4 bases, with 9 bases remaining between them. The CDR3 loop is CASSFRQSDTQYF. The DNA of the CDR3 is TGTGCCAGCAGTTTCCGACAGTCAGATACGCAGTATTTT.

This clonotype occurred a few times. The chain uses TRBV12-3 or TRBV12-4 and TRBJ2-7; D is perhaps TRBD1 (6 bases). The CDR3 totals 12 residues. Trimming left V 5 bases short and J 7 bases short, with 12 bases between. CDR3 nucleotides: TGTGCCAGCAGTCAACAGGGTTCAGAGCAGTACTTC. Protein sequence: CASSQQGSEQYF.